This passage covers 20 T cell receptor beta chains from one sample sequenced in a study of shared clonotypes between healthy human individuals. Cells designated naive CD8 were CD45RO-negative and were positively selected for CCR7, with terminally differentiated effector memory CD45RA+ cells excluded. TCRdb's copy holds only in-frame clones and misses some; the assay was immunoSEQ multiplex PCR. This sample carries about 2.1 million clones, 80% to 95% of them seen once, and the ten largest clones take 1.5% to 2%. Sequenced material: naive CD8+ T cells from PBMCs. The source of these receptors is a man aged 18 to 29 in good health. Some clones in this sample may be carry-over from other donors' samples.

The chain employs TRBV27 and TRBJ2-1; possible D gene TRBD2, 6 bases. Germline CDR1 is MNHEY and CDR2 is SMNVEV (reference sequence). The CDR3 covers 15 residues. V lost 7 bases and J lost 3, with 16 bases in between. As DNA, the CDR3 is TGTGCCAGCACCGCGGGCGGGACCGACTACAATGAGCAGTTCTTC. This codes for CASTAGGTDYNEQFF.

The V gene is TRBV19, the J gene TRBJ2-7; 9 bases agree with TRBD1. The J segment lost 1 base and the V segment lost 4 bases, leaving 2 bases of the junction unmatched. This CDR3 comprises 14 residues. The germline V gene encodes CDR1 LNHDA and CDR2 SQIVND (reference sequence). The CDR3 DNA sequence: TGTGCCAGTAGTAGGGGACAGGGATCCTACGAGCAGTACTTC. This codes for CASSRGQGSYEQYF.

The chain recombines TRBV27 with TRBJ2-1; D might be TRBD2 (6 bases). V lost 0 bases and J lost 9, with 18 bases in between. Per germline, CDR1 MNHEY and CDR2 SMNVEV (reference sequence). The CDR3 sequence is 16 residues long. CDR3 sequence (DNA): TGTGCCAGCAGTTTATCCCGGGACTCCATGAGTAGTGAGCAGTTCTTC. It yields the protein CASSLSRDSMSSEQFF.

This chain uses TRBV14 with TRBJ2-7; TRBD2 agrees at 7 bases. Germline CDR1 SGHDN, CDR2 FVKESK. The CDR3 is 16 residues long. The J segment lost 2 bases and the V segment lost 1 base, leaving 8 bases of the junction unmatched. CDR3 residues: CASSQVASGTPYEQYF. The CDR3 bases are TGTGCCAGCAGCCAAGTGGCTAGCGGAACTCCCTACGAGCAGTACTTC.

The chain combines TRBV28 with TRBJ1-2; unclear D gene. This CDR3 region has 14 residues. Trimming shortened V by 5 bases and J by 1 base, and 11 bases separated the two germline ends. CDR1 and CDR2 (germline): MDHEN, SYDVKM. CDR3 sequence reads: CASSPMGYNYGYTF. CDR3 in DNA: TGTGCCAGCAGTCCCATGGGTTATAACTATGGCTACACCTTC.

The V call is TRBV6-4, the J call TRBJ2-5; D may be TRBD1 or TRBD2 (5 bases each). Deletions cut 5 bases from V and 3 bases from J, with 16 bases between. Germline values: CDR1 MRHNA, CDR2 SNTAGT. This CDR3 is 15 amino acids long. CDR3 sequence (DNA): TGTGCCAGCAGTCTTTTCCCGGGGCCCAAAGAGACCCAGTACTTC. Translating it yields CASSLFPGPKETQYF.

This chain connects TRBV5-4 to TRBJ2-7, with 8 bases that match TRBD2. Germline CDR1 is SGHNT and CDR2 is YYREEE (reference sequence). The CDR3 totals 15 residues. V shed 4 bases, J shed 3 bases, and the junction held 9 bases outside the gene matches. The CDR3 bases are TGTGCCAGCAGCCTCAAGCGGGAGCAAGGCTACGAGCAGTACTTC. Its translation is CASSLKREQGYEQYF.

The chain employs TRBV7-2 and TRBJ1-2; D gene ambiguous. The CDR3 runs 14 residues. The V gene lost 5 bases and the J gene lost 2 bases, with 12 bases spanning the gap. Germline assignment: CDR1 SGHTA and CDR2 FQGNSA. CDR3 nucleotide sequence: TGTGCCAGCAGCCCTCCAGCGCTAAACTATGGCTACACCTTC. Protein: CASSPPALNYGYTF.

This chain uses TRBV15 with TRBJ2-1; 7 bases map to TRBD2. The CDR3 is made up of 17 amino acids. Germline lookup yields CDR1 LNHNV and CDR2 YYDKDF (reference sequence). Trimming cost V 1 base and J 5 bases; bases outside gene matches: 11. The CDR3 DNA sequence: TGTGCCACCAGCAGAGGGTTAGGGGAGGGGAGAAACAATGAGCAGTTCTTC. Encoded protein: CATSRGLGEGRNNEQFF.

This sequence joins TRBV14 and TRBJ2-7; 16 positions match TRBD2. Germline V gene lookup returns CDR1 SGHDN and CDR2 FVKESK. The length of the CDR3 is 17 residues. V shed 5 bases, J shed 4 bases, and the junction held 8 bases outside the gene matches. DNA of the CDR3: TGTGCCAGCAGCTTCGGGACTAGCGGGAGGGCCCGGTACGAGCAGTACTTC. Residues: CASSFGTSGRARYEQYF.

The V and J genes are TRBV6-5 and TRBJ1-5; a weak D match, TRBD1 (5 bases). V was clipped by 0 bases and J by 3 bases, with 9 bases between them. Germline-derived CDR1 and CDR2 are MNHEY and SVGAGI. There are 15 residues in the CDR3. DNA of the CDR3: TGTGCCAGCAGTTACTCTTCAGGGATCAATCAGCCCCAGCATTTT. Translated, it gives CASSYSSGINQPQHF.

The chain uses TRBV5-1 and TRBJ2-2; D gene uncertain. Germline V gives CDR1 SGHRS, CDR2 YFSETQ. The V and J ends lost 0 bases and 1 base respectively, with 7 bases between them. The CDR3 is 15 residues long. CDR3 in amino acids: CASSLAWQNTGELFF. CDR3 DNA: TGCGCCAGCAGCTTGGCCTGGCAGAACACCGGGGAGCTGTTTTTT.

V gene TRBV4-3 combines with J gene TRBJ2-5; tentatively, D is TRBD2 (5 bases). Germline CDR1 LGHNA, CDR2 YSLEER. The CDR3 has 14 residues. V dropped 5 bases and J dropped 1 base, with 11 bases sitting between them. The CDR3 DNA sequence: TGCGCCAGCAGCACGAGACGGGGCCAAGAGACCCAGTACTTC. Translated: CASSTRRGQETQYF.

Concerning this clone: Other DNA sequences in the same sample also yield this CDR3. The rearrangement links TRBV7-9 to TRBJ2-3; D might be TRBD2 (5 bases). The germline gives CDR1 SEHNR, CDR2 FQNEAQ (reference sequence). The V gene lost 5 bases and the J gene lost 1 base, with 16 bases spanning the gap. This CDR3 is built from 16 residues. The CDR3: CASSPPRGSGTDTQYF. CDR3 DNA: TGTGCCAGCAGCCCCCCCCGGGGTAGCGGCACAGATACGCAGTATTTT. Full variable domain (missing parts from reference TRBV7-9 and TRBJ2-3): DTGVSQNPRHKITKRGQNVTFRCDPISEHNRLYWYRQTLGQGPEFLTYFQNEAQLEKSRLLSDRFSAERPKGSFSTLEIQRTEQGDSAMYLCASSPPRGSGTDTQYFGPGTRLTVL.

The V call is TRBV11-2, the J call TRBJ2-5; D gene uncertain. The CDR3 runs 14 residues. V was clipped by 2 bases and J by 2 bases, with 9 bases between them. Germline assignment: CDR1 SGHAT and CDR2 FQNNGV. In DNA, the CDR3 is TGTGCCAGCAGCTTATGGGCACGACAAGAGACCCAGTACTTC. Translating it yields CASSLWARQETQYF.

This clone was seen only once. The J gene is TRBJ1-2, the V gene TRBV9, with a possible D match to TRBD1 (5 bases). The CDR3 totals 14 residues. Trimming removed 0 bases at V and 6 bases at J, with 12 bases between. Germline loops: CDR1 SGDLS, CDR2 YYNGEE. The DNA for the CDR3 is TGTGCCAGCAGCGTAGGTCCCAGGGAGAATGGCTACACCTTC. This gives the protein CASSVGPRENGYTF.

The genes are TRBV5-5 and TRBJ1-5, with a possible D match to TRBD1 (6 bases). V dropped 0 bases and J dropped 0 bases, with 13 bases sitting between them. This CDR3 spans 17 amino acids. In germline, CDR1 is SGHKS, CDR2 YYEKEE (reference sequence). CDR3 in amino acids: CASSLALTGYSNQPQHF. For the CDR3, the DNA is TGTGCCAGCAGCTTGGCGTTGACAGGTTATAGCAATCAGCCCCAGCATTTT.

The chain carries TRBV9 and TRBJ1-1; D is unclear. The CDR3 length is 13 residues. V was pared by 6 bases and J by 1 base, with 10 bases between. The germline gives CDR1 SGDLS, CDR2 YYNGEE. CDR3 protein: CASNQWGNTEAFF. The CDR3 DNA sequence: TGTGCCAGCAACCAGTGGGGGAACACTGAAGCTTTCTTT.

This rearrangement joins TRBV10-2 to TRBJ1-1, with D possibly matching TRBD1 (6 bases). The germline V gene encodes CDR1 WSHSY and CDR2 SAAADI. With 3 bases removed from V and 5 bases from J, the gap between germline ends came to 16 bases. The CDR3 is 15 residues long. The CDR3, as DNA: TGCGCCAGCAGTGATAGTCTCGGAGGGGGTACTGAAGCTTTCTTT. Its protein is CASSDSLGGGTEAFF.

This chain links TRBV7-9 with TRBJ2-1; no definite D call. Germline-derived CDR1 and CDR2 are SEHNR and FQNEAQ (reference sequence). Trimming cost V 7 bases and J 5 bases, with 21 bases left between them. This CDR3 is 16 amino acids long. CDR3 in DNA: TGTGCCAGCAAGTCCCCGGAACACCCTGAGAACAATGAGCAGTTCTTC. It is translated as CASKSPEHPENNEQFF.